The next 20 T cell receptor beta chains were all read from a single sample in a study of blood T cell repertoires in COVID-19. Here immunoSEQ multiplex PCR was the method, and the copy in TCRdb shows in-frame clones only, minus some. Of some 150,000 clones in the sample, about 87% were seen once. The specimen sequenced was peripheral blood. All receptors derive from a man aged 50 to 60 with active COVID-19.

The genes are TRBV29-1 and TRBJ2-3, with a weak D call TRBD1 (7 bases). Germline V gene lookup returns CDR1 SQVTM and CDR2 ANQGSEA. V gave up 6 bases and J gave up 2 bases, with 12 bases separating them. There are 13 residues in the CDR3. CDR3 in DNA: TGCAGCGTCGCGGGACAGACCACAGATACGCAGTATTTT. Translating it yields CSVAGQTTDTQYF.

The chain couples TRBV9 to TRBJ2-1; the D gene is possibly TRBD1 (6 bases). The CDR3 is 15 residues long. The V end was cut by 4 bases, the J end by 0 bases, with 11 bases between. Germline values: CDR1 SGDLS, CDR2 YYNGEE. The CDR3 DNA reads as TGTGCCAGCAGCACTACAGGGAGCTCCTACAATGAGCAGTTCTTC. It encodes CASSTTGSSYNEQFF.

V gene TRBV7-6 combines with J gene TRBJ2-5, with 10 nucleotides matching TRBD2. This CDR3 is built from 15 residues. In germline, CDR1 is SGHVS, CDR2 FNYEAQ. V was pared by 0 bases and J by 4 bases, with 2 bases of the junction left unmatched. The CDR3 nucleotides are TGTGCCAGCAGCTTAGCTAGCGGGGGGTCAGAGACCCAGTACTTC. Residues: CASSLASGGSETQYF. Variable domain in full (rest from reference TRBV7-6 and TRBJ2-5): GAGVSQSPRYKVTKRGQDVALRCDPISGHVSLYWYRQALGQGPEFLTYFNYEAQQDKSGLPNDRFSAERPEGSISTLTIQRTEQRDSAMYRCASSLASGGSETQYFGPGTRLLVL.

The chain has TRBV6-6 and TRBJ1-1; TRBD1 aligns across 7 bases. The CDR3 loop spans 14 amino acids. In germline, CDR1 is MNHNY, CDR2 SVGAGI (reference sequence). Trimming cost V 5 bases and J 4 bases; bases outside gene matches: 7. The CDR3 DNA reads as TGTGCCAGCAGTCCAGGGGGGTCCAGCACTGAAGCTTTCTTT. Its translation: CASSPGGSSTEAFF.

V usage is TRBV6-6 and J usage is TRBJ2-7, with 8 bases identical to TRBD1. The germline gives CDR1 MNHNY, CDR2 SVGAGI (reference sequence). V lost 5 bases, J lost 5 bases, and 5 bases stayed unmatched. The CDR3 is made up of 13 amino acids. CDR3 sequence reads: CASSRSGGDEQYF. CDR3 DNA sequence: TGTGCCAGCAGTCGATCAGGGGGCGACGAGCAGTACTTC.

The CDR3 sequence is CASSLGAGSQWEQYF. CDR3 DNA: TGTGCCAGCAGCTTAGGAGCGGGGAGCCAATGGGAGCAGTACTTC. The chain recombines TRBV7-8 with TRBJ2-7, with 7 bases fitting TRBD2. Germline V CDR1 and CDR2: SGHVS, FQNEAQ. The CDR3 has 15 residues. The trim removed 1 base at V and 7 bases at J, leaving 10 bases unmatched.

The chain links TRBV9 to TRBJ2-3, with 7 bases aligning to TRBD1. The germline V gene has CDR1 SGDLS and CDR2 YYNGEE. CDR3 length: 15 amino acids. The junction had 3 bases not matched to a gene; V was cut back by 0 bases and J by 2 bases. This chain's CDR3 is CASSVEGQYTDTQYF. CDR3 DNA sequence: TGTGCCAGCAGCGTAGAGGGACAGTACACAGATACGCAGTATTTT.

The genes are TRBV10-3 and TRBJ2-7; 9 bases fit TRBD2. CDR3 size: 13 residues. After removal of 8 bases from V and 5 bases from J, the junction contained 7 bases not matched to a gene. Germline V gene sequence: CDR1 ENHRY, CDR2 SYGVKD. CDR3 DNA sequence: TGTGCCATCCGGACTAGCGATCCCCACGAGCAGTACTTC. Protein sequence: CAIRTSDPHEQYF.

The V gene is TRBV12-3 or TRBV12-4, the J gene TRBJ1-3; D is ambiguous. Trimming took 3 bases from V and 12 from J, leaving 15 bases between them. The CDR3 sequence is 13 residues long. The CDR3, as DNA: TGTGCCAGCAGTTTCCCATCCAGACGACACATATATTTT. It specifies CASSFPSRRHIYF.

This clone was seen only a few times. The chain recombines TRBV27 with TRBJ2-4; 11 bases are a match to TRBD2. Germline V lookup: CDR1 MNHEY, CDR2 SMNVEV (reference sequence). Trimming cost V 6 bases and J 3 bases; bases outside gene matches: 7. The length of the CDR3 is 16 residues. The CDR3 region is CASRLAGARGKNIQYF. Written as DNA, the CDR3 is TGTGCCAGCAGACTAGCGGGGGCACGGGGCAAAAACATTCAGTACTTC.

The rearrangement joins TRBV15 to TRBJ2-1; D unresolved. CDR1 is LNHNV and CDR2 is YYDKDF in the germline V gene (reference sequence). Trimming left V 1 base short and J 0 bases short, with 7 bases between. The CDR3 covers 15 residues. The CDR3 DNA is TGTGCCACCAGCAGAGCAGGTCGCTCCTACAATGAGCAGTTCTTC. It yields the protein CATSRAGRSYNEQFF.

The gene calls are TRBV5-8 and TRBJ2-3, with 12 nucleotides matching TRBD1. CDR3 length equals 17 residues. CDR1 is SGHTS, CDR2 YDEGEE, per germline. V trimming: 2 bases; J trimming: 0 bases; junction bases outside the gene matches: 4. CDR3 coding DNA: TGTGCCAGCAGCTTTGGGACAGGGGGCCGGAGCACAGATACGCAGTATTTT. Its translation: CASSFGTGGRSTDTQYF.

This clone was found a few times. The CDR3 loop is CASSPTGWTGYDYGYTF. The CDR3 bases are TGTGCCAGCAGTCCCACGGGATGGACAGGGTATGACTATGGCTACACCTTC. V is TRBV27 and J is TRBJ1-2; 8 bases match TRBD1. Germline V gene sequence: CDR1 MNHEY, CDR2 SMNVEV (reference sequence). The V segment lost 5 bases and the J segment 3 bases; nucleotides outside the gene matches: 14. The CDR3 is made up of 17 amino acids.

This sequence joins TRBV5-5 and TRBJ2-7; 7 bases are a match to TRBD1. V lost 6 bases to trimming and J lost 5 bases; unmatched junction nucleotides: 11. The germline V gene encodes CDR1 SGHKS and CDR2 YYEKEE (reference sequence). CDR3 length: 14 residues. The CDR3 sequence is CASTDTPDRDEQYF. CDR3 nucleotide sequence: TGTGCCAGCACCGATACCCCTGACAGGGACGAGCAGTACTTC.

The chain combines TRBV12-3 or TRBV12-4 with TRBJ2-3; D is unclear. CDR3 size: 12 residues. V lost 10 bases and J 0 bases, leaving 8 bases between the germline ends. This CDR3 is CATSTSTDTQYF. The CDR3 bases are TGTGCCACTTCCACTAGCACAGATACGCAGTATTTT.

This sequence joins TRBV5-1 and TRBJ1-1, with D hard to call. The CDR3 is 13 amino acids. From germline, CDR1 is SGHRS and CDR2 YFSETQ. The V gene lost 3 bases and the J gene lost 1 base, with 7 bases spanning the gap. CDR3 sequence: CASSSTANTEAFF. DNA of the CDR3: TGCGCCAGCAGCTCCACAGCGAACACTGAAGCTTTCTTT. The complete variable domain, with remaining parts taken from reference TRBV5-1 and TRBJ1-1, reads KAGVTQTPRYLIKTRGQQVTLSCSPISGHRSVSWYQQTPGQGLQFLFEYFSETQRNKGNFPGRFSGRQFSNSRSEMNVSTLELGDSALYLCASSSTANTEAFFGQGTRLTVV.

The genes are TRBV4-1 and TRBJ1-2; D not certain. The CDR3 has 16 amino acids. The germline CDR1 and CDR2 sequences are MGHRA and YSYEKL. V lost 1 base, J lost 4 bases, and 16 bases lay in between. CDR3 bases: TGCGCCAGCAGCCAAGGGAGAGGTGGGAGGAGCTATGGCTACACCTTC. This codes for CASSQGRGGRSYGYTF.

This chain uses TRBV12-3 or TRBV12-4 with TRBJ1-2; possibly TRBD1 for D (5 bases). The ends were cut back, 3 bases at V and 6 bases at J, with 11 bases in the middle. The CDR3 is 13 amino acids. As DNA, the CDR3 is TGTGCCAGCAGTTTCTCGGGGGGTGATGGCTACACCTTC. Translation gives CASSFSGGDGYTF.

The rearrangement joins TRBV11-2 to TRBJ2-3; 8 positions match TRBD2. J lost 0 bases, V lost 3 bases, and 5 bases had no gene match. The CDR3 extends over 16 amino acids. Germline CDR1 SGHAT, CDR2 FQNNGV. In DNA, the CDR3 is TGTGCCAGCAGCTTCGGGACTAGTCGGAGCACAGATACGCAGTATTTT. It yields the protein CASSFGTSRSTDTQYF.

The V gene is TRBV12-5, the J gene TRBJ1-4, with TRBD1 matching over 12 bases. J gave up 8 bases and V 7 bases, and 5 bases lay outside the gene matches. Germline lookup yields CDR1 LGHNT and CDR2 FRNRAP. This CDR3 contains 14 residues. CDR3 protein: CASAWGQGAEKLFF. The CDR3 region has the DNA TGTGCTAGTGCCTGGGGACAGGGGGCCGAAAAACTGTTTTTT.